Listed below are T cell receptor beta chains from one sample, sequenced in a study of T cell responses to AZD1222 COVID-19 vaccine. Profiled with immunoSEQ multiplex PCR; TCRdb holds only in-frame clones, not every one. The table lists 110,000 to 150,000 clones, just under 95% of them singletons. The starting material was peripheral blood, obtained on day 0 of AZD1222 vaccination. The receptors here all came from an adult in good health. Each CDR3 is given with its conserved first and last residue. A D gene is named only where the DNA matches it firmly. Not every row has a clone size; where given, it reads once, few, many or a size class.

>TRBV6-1|13|-|TRBJ2-1|-
TGTGCCAGCAGTGAAAAAGAACAGCGTGAGCAGTTCTTC
CASSEKEQREQFF
>TRBV5-6|13|-|TRBJ1-5|few
TGTGCCAGCAGCCCGGGGGGGGATCAGCCCCAGCATTTT
CASSPGGDQPQHF
>TRBV23-1|9|-|TRBJ2-5|-
TGCGCCAGCAGGGAGACCCAGTACTTC
CASRETQYF
>TRBV2|13|-|TRBJ1-1|-
TGTGCCAGTTTTCAGGTTCTTCGAACTGAAGCTTTCTTT
CASFQVLRTEAFF
>TRBV5-1|12|-|TRBJ2-3|-
TGCGCCAGCAGCTTGGAGACAGATACGCAGTATTTT
CASSLETDTQYF
>TRBV5-1|17|TRBD1|TRBJ1-1|-
TGCGCCAGCAGCTTTCAGGGGGTGGAATTTTTGAACACTGAAGCTTTCTTT
CASSFQGVEFLNTEAFF
>TRBV9|14|-|TRBJ2-1|-
TGTGCCAGCAGCGACCGGGACCCCCACAATGAGCAGTTCTTC
CASSDRDPHNEQFF
>TRBV28|15|-|TRBJ2-7|-
TGTGCCAGCAGTTTTGTGGGGTCAGGGAGGTACGAGCAGTACTTC
CASSFVGSGRYEQYF
>TRBV11-2|14|TRBD2|TRBJ2-1|-
TGTGCCAGCAGCTTAGACAGCGGGGTAGGTGAGCAGTTCTTC
CASSLDSGVGEQFF
>TRBV27|15|TRBD1|TRBJ2-3|-
TGTGCCAGCAGCCCAGGACAGGGAGGCACAGATACGCAGTATTTT
CASSPGQGGTDTQYF
>TRBV30|11|-|TRBJ1-4|-
TGTGCCTGGAGTGTCGGGGGAAAACTGTTTTTT
CAWSVGGKLFF
>TRBV28|13|-|TRBJ2-5|-
TGTGCCAGCAGTTTAGCGGCGGGCGGGACCCAGTACTTC
CASSLAAGGTQYF
>TRBV19|14|TRBD1|TRBJ1-1|once
TGTGCCAGTAGGGAGACAGGGGTCAACACTGAAGCTTTCTTT
CASRETGVNTEAFF
>TRBV9|13|-|TRBJ2-7|-
TGTGCCAGCAGCGTAGAACCGCTCTACGAGCAGTACTTC
CASSVEPLYEQYF
>TRBV5-4|14|-|TRBJ1-6|-
TGTGCCAGCAGCCAAAGCAGGGGTAATTCACCCCTCCACTTT
CASSQSRGNSPLHF
>TRBV7-2|14|-|TRBJ2-3|-
TGTGCCAGCAGCTTAGTTGGGGCGGCAGATACGCAGTATTTT
CASSLVGAADTQYF
>TRBV2|11|-|TRBJ2-7|-
TGTGCCAGTACGACCCTGTACGAGCAGTACTTC
CASTTLYEQYF
>TRBV6-5|16|-|TRBJ1-6|-
TGTGCCAGCAGTTACGTACAGGGCATTAGGAATTCACCCCTCCACTTT
CASSYVQGIRNSPLHF
>TRBV6-4|15|TRBD2|TRBJ2-1|once
TGTGCCAGCAGTGGGACTAGCGGGGCGTACAATGAGCAGTTCTTC
CASSGTSGAYNEQFF
>TRBV5-1|12|-|TRBJ2-7|-
TGCGCCAGCTCCCGGACAAGCTACGAGCAGTACTTC
CASSRTSYEQYF
>TRBV6-5|13|-|TRBJ2-7|once
TGTGCCAGCAGTTACACAGCAACCTACGAGCAGTACTTC
CASSYTATYEQYF
>TRBV20-1|12|-|TRBJ1-1|-
TGCAGTGCTAGTCCAATGAACACTGAAGCTTTCTTT
CSASPMNTEAFF
>TRBV7-3|16|TRBD2|TRBJ2-1|-
TGTGCCAGCAGCTTGAGCGGGACCTCGCCTTACAATGAGCAGTTCTTC
CASSLSGTSPYNEQFF
>TRBV9|15|-|TRBJ2-2|-
TGTGCCAGCAGCGTAGCGAGCTCGAACACCGGGGAGCTGTTTTTT
CASSVASSNTGELFF
>TRBV5-4|14|-|TRBJ2-1|-
TGTGCCAGCAGCGAACGACGACGGGTGGATGAGCAGTTCTTC
CASSERRRVDEQFF
>TRBV5-5|13|-|TRBJ2-1|-
TGTGCCAGCAGCTTGGTAGGGTACAATGAGCAGTTCTTC
CASSLVGYNEQFF
>TRBV3-1/TRBV3-2|13|-|TRBJ1-5|-
TGTGCCAGCAGCCAAAATAGAGGTCAGCCCCAGCATTTT
CASSQNRGQPQHF
>TRBV9|15|TRBD2|TRBJ2-1|-
TGTGCCAGCAGCGGTAGCGGGAAGTGGGGCAATGAGCAGTTCTTC
CASSGSGKWGNEQFF
>TRBV15|14|-|TRBJ1-5|-
TGTGCCACCAGCCGTAGCCTTGGAAATCAGCCCCAGCATTTT
CATSRSLGNQPQHF
>TRBV6-5|12|-|TRBJ1-3|-
TGTGCCAGCAATGGGGGGGGGAACACCATATATTTT
CASNGGGNTIYF
>TRBV7-9|12|-|TRBJ1-2|-
TGTGCCAGCAGCTTTTATGCGGATGGCTACACCTTC
CASSFYADGYTF
>TRBV3-1/TRBV3-2|13|-|TRBJ1-6|-
TGTGCCAGCAGCCAAGAGGGGACTTCACCCCTCCACTTT
CASSQEGTSPLHF
>TRBV7-3|15|-|TRBJ2-2|-
TGTGCCAGCAGCTTAGGGGGGCCGAACACCGGGGAGCTGTTTTTT
CASSLGGPNTGELFF
>TRBV7-8|15|TRBD2|TRBJ2-7|-
TGTGCCAGCAGCGGTACTAGCGCCCTGACCTACGAGCAGTACTTC
CASSGTSALTYEQYF
>TRBV7-2|16|TRBD1|TRBJ2-2|-
TGTGCCAGCAGCTCAGGATCGACAGGGTCAACCGGGGAGCTGTTTTTT
CASSSGSTGSTGELFF
>TRBV27|16|TRBD2|TRBJ2-1|-
TGTGCCAGCAGTTCTGGACAGTGGGGACTAGCCAATGAGCAGTTCTTC
CASSSGQWGLANEQFF
>TRBV5-4|13|-|TRBJ1-2|-
TGTGCCAGCAGCTTGGGGGGACTGCGATACTACACCTTC
CASSLGGLRYYTF
>TRBV19|14|-|TRBJ1-1|-
TGTGCCAGTAGTATGGGAGCCTACCGGACTGAAGCTTTCTTT
CASSMGAYRTEAFF
>TRBV2|14|-|TRBJ2-3|-
TGTGCCAGCAGGGTCGACTCCAGCACAGATACGCAGTATTTT
CASRVDSSTDTQYF
>TRBV28|15|-|TRBJ1-1|once
TGTGCCAGCATCCACACGGCAGGTTGGGACACTGAAGCTTTCTTT
CASIHTAGWDTEAFF
>TRBV2|16|TRBD2|TRBJ2-3|-
TGTGCCAGCAGGTGGGGACTAGCGGGAGCCGGAGATACGCAGTATTTT
CASRWGLAGAGDTQYF
>TRBV10-3|16|-|TRBJ1-5|few
TGTGCCATCAGTTTAGGGCCCGGGTCCCGCGGGATTCCCCAGCATTTT
CAISLGPGSRGIPQHF
>TRBV7-3|12|-|TRBJ2-5|-
TGTGCCAGCAGCTCCTCGGGGGAGACCCAGTACTTC
CASSSSGETQYF
>TRBV5-1|12|-|TRBJ2-5|-
TGCGCCAGCAGCTTGATTAGTCAGACCCAGTACTTC
CASSLISQTQYF
>TRBV19|16|-|TRBJ2-7|-
TGTGCCAGTAGTAAGTCGGCGGGCGGGGATTCCTACGAGCAGTACTTC
CASSKSAGGDSYEQYF
>TRBV12-2|14|-|TRBJ1-2|-
TGTGCAAGTCGCCATCTGGGACGGATCTATGGCTACACCTTC
CASRHLGRIYGYTF
>TRBV30|13|-|TRBJ1-5|-
TGTGCCTGGAGTGGGGACGGGGCCCAGCCCCAGCATTTT
CAWSGDGAQPQHF
>TRBV11-2|18|TRBD1|TRBJ2-3|-
TGTGCCAGCAGCTTTTTCGGGGGACAGGGGGACGGTAGAGATACGCAGTATTTT
CASSFFGGQGDGRDTQYF
>TRBV7-2|15|-|TRBJ2-7|few
TGTGCCAGCAGCTTAGCGAAGCAGCCGGCCTACGAGCAGTACTTC
CASSLAKQPAYEQYF
>TRBV4-1|15|-|TRBJ1-3|-
TGCGCCAGCAGCCCAACAGAGGTCGGACGGCGAAATATATATTTT
CASSPTEVGRRNIYF
>TRBV2|12|-|TRBJ1-1|-
TGTGCCAGCAGGGACCGGGGAACTGAAGCTTTCTTT
CASRDRGTEAFF
>TRBV18|13|-|TRBJ2-7|-
TGTGCCAGCTCACTTACAGGTCCCTACGAGCAGTACTTC
CASSLTGPYEQYF